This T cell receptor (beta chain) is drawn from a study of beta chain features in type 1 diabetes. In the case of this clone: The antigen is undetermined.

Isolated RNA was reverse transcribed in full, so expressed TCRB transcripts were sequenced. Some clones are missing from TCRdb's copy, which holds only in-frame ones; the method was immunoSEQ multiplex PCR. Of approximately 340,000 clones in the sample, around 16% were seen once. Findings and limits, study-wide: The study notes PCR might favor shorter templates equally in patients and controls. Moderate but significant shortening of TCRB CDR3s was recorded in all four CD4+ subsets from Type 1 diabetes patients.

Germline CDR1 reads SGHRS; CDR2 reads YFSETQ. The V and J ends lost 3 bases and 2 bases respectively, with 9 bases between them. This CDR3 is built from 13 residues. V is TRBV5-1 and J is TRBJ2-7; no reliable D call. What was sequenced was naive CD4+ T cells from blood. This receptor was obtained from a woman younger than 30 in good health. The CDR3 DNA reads TGCGCCAGCAGCTCCCCGGTGACCTACGAGCAGTACTTC. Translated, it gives CASSSPVTYEQYF.